The 16 T cell receptor beta chains below were found in one sample sequenced in a study of patients and donors after allogeneic stem cell transplantation. TCRdb independently ran MiXCR on the RT-PCR reads; one entry per CDR3 protein. The sample shows fewer than 20,000 distinct CDR3 sequences, 25% to 30% of them seen only once. Input material: blood, either unsorted or a sorted T cell fraction (not recorded which). These receptors all stem from a human donor who was either an allogeneic HSCT recipient or a stem cell or donor lymphocyte infusion donor (not recorded which). It is not recorded whose cells these are; they may come from a transplant donor.

This clonotype appeared once. The chain uses TRBV28 and TRBJ1-6, with TRBD1 matching over 8 bases. There are 14 residues in the CDR3. Germline CDR1 MDHEN, CDR2 SYDVKM. The CDR3 DNA is TGTACCTCCACTCAGGGGGCTGTTAATTCACCCCTCCACTTT. It translates to CTSTQGAVNSPLHF. Using reference TRBV28 and TRBJ1-6 for the parts outside the CDR3, the full variable domain is DVKVTQSSRYLVKRTGEKVFLECVQDMDHENMFWYRQDPGLGLRLIYFSYDVKMKEKGDIPEGYSVSREKKERFSLILESASTNQTSMYLCTSTQGAVNSPLHFGNGTRLTVT.

The rearrangement links TRBV4-1 to TRBJ1-2; D may be TRBD1 (5 bases). Germline V gene sequence: CDR1 MGHRA, CDR2 YSYEKL. V was trimmed by 3 bases and J by 3 bases, leaving 14 bases between them. The CDR3 length is 15 residues. The CDR3 loop reads CASSHVGRADYGYTF. For the CDR3, the DNA is TGCGCCAGCAGCCACGTAGGCAGGGCGGACTATGGCTACACCTTC.

This chain joins TRBV5-1 and TRBJ1-1; D is perhaps TRBD1 (5 bases). The germline V gene encodes CDR1 SGHRS and CDR2 YFSETQ. This CDR3 spans 14 amino acids. Trimming pared 3 bases from V and 0 bases from J, leaving 9 bases between. The CDR3: CASSSGLLNTEAFF. The CDR3 DNA reads TGCGCCAGCAGCTCGGGGCTTCTGAACACTGAAGCTTTCTTT.

This chain uses TRBV7-9 with TRBJ2-1; no definite D call. There are 14 residues in the CDR3. Trimming removed 8 bases at V and 0 bases at J, with 11 bases between. Germline V gene data show CDR1 as SEHNR and CDR2 as FQNEAQ (reference sequence). DNA of the CDR3: TGTGCCAGCCGGCCAGTCCTCTCCTACAATGAGCAGTTCTTC. Translation: CASRPVLSYNEQFF.

The chain links TRBV5-1 to TRBJ1-1, with 10 positions matching TRBD1. CDR1 and CDR2 (germline): SGHRS, YFSETQ. The V gene end was trimmed by 2 bases and the J gene end by 4 bases; junction bases not matched to a gene: 5. This CDR3 region has 15 residues. CDR3 DNA sequence: TGCGCCAGCAGCTTCCGTTGGACAGGGGGCACTGAAGCTTTCTTT. It translates to CASSFRWTGGTEAFF.

The rearrangement joins TRBV7-9 to TRBJ1-4, with a possible D match to TRBD1 (6 bases). Per germline, CDR1 SEHNR and CDR2 FQNEAQ (reference sequence). Deletions cut 5 bases from V and 8 bases from J, with 18 bases between. The CDR3 length is 15 residues. As DNA, the CDR3 is TGTGCCAGCAGCCCCACCGGGACATTCGACGAAAAACTGTTTTTT. This sequence encodes CASSPTGTFDEKLFF.

This CDR3 is CASSFTSSPLHF. The CDR3 DNA reads as TGCGCCAGCAGCTTTACCAGTTCACCCCTCCACTTT. This chain uses TRBV5-1 with TRBJ1-6; D unclear. V was trimmed by 2 bases and J by 9 bases, leaving 6 bases between them. Germline V CDR1 and CDR2: SGHRS, YFSETQ. The CDR3 sequence is 12 residues long.

This clonotype was seen only a few times. The V gene is TRBV7-9, the J gene TRBJ1-4, with 7 bases aligning to TRBD1. This CDR3 comprises 17 residues. The J segment lost 12 bases and the V segment lost 5 bases, leaving 21 bases of the junction unmatched. Per the germline V gene, CDR1 is SEHNR and CDR2 is FQNEAQ (reference sequence). CDR3 amino acids: CASSAWPYQGGPRELFF. CDR3 bases: TGTGCCAGCAGCGCTTGGCCTTATCAGGGGGGCCCGAGAGAACTGTTTTTT. The full variable domain, in which reference TRBV7-9 and TRBJ1-4 provide the parts outside the CDR3, is DTGVSQNPRHKITKRGQNVTFRCDPISEHNRLYWYRQTLGQGPEFLTYFQNEAQLEKSRLLSDRFSAERPKGSFSTLEIQRTEQGDSAMYLCASSAWPYQGGPRELFFGSGTQLSVL.

The chain couples TRBV24-1 to TRBJ2-2, with D possibly being TRBD1 (6 bases). The CDR3 totals 12 residues. Germline assignment: CDR1 KGHDR and CDR2 SFDVKD. Trimming stripped 7 bases from V and 6 bases from J, with 8 bases between. The CDR3 DNA sequence: TGTGCCACCAGGAACAGGGCCGGGGAGCTGTTTTTT. Translation: CATRNRAGELFF.

This clonotype was seen only a few times. V and J are TRBV12-3 or TRBV12-4 and TRBJ1-2; D call uncertain. The CDR3 spans 14 residues. V gave up 4 bases and J gave up 4 bases, with 13 bases separating them. CDR3 protein: CASSWPYSGYGYTF. The CDR3 nucleotides read TGTGCCAGCAGTTGGCCATACTCCGGCTATGGCTACACCTTC.

V gene TRBV11-2 combines with J gene TRBJ1-5; D is unclear. CDR1 and CDR2 (germline): SGHAT, FQNNGV. The V end was cut by 3 bases, the J end by 0 bases, with 3 bases between. This CDR3 contains 13 residues. The chain's CDR3 is CASSFRSNQPQHF. The CDR3 bases are TGTGCCAGCAGCTTTCGTAGCAATCAGCCCCAGCATTTT.

The chain combines TRBV7-9 with TRBJ1-2; D gene uncertain. Trimming cost V 5 bases and J 0 bases, with 13 bases left between them. Germline V gene data show CDR1 as SEHNR and CDR2 as FQNEAQ (reference sequence). This CDR3 has 15 residues. CDR3 bases: TGTGCCAGCAGCATCCGACGCAAAGCTAACTATGGCTACACCTTC. Protein sequence: CASSIRRKANYGYTF. The full variable domain, with the rest looked up from reference TRBV7-9 and TRBJ1-2, is DTGVSQNPRHKITKRGQNVTFRCDPISEHNRLYWYRQTLGQGPEFLTYFQNEAQLEKSRLLSDRFSAERPKGSFSTLEIQRTEQGDSAMYLCASSIRRKANYGYTFGSGTRLTVV.

V gene TRBV5-1 combines with J gene TRBJ2-7; D call uncertain. The CDR3 spans 11 residues. Per germline, CDR1 SGHRS and CDR2 YFSETQ. V lost 4 bases to trimming and J lost 1 base, with 3 bases between them. The CDR3 reads CASSGSYEQYF. As DNA, the CDR3 is TGCGCCAGCAGCGGTTCCTACGAGCAGTACTTC.

This clonotype was detected a few times. The CDR3 does not close with the conserved phenylalanine or tryptophan, likely indicating a read error. Because the CDR3's place on the DNA is in doubt, the DNA is left out and the CDR3 is given as listed by TCRdb. The rearrangement uses TRBV20-1 and TRBJ2-7; no DNA check was done on the table's D call, TRBD1. The CDR3 has 8 amino acids, counting both end residues. CDR1 is DFQATT and CDR2 is SNEGSKA in the germline V gene (reference sequence). The CDR3 protein is CSARGAPP.

V is TRBV5-6 and J is TRBJ1-2, with 8 positions matching TRBD1. The CDR3 extends over 13 amino acids. Germline V gives CDR1 SGHDT, CDR2 YYEEEE. The V segment lost 2 bases and the J segment 6 bases; nucleotides outside the gene matches: 3. CDR3 nucleotides: TGTGCCAGCAGCTTCAGGGGGCGAAATGGCTACACCTTC. This sequence encodes CASSFRGRNGYTF.

This clonotype was seen more than once but under ten times. The V gene is TRBV20-1, the J gene TRBJ1-6, with D hard to call. Germline V lookup: CDR1 DFQATT, CDR2 SNEGSKA (reference sequence). V was trimmed by 6 bases and J by 3 bases, leaving 12 bases between them. This CDR3 has 14 amino acids. The CDR3 here is CSALDGNYNSPLHF. CDR3 coding DNA: TGCAGTGCGTTGGACGGAAACTATAATTCACCCCTCCACTTT.